Listed here is a single T cell receptor (beta chain). This record comes from a study of blood T cell repertoires in COVID-19. At the level of the study: T cells, B-cell-depleted T cells, or PBMCs supplied cDNA or gDNA.

All enrollees were about 18 to 89 years old and from fewer than 30 US areas. Those designated as exposed participants met a COVID-19 case within 2 weeks before study entry. V was cut by 7 bases and J by 8 bases, with 14 bases left in between. CDR1 and CDR2 (germline): LNHDA, SQIVND (reference sequence). The CDR3 runs to 12 residues. Original data processing: Quantification of nucleated cells was approximated via reference gene primer amplification. The method was immunoSEQ multiplex PCR; TCRdb's version includes in-frame clones alone and lacks a portion of them. V and J calls and clone size are as listed in that table; D and trimming were resolved from the DNA. The data contain roughly 320,000 clones, 90% of them singletons.

The sample comprised PBMCs or T cells enriched from blood (not recorded which). The chain joins TRBV19 to TRBJ1-1; D is undetermined. This receptor was taken from a woman aged 30 to 39 who had been exposed to COVID-19. As DNA, the CDR3 is TGTGCCAGTATGACACCGGCAGAGGAAGCTTTCTTT. This sequence encodes CASMTPAEEAFF.